This T cell receptor (beta chain) is drawn from a study of blood T cell repertoires in COVID-19. For the study at large: Samples of COVID-19 (acute and convalescent) were obtained from the United States, Italy and Spain.

Original methodology: Amplification of reference gene primers provided the estimated nucleated cell counts. TCRdb's copy holds only in-frame clones and misses some; the assay was immunoSEQ multiplex PCR. V and J calls and clone size are given by that table; D and trimming were obtained from the DNA. The sample has just over 300,000 clones, around nine tenths seen once; the top ten hold less than 2%. The CDR3 runs to 16 residues. J was trimmed by 5 bases and V by 6 bases; bases with no gene match: 10. Germline V CDR1 and CDR2: WSHSY, SAAADI. The source material was peripheral blood. The rearrangement joins TRBV10-2 to TRBJ1-6; 7 bases match TRBD1. The clonotype was recovered from a woman aged 25 to 39 with COVID-19, enrolled during active disease. CDR3 nucleotides: TGCGCCAGCAGCCGGACAGGACCAATTAATAATTCACCCCTCCACTTT. As protein: CASSRTGPINNSPLHF.